This T cell receptor (beta chain) comes out of a study of blood T cell repertoires in COVID-19. Study-wide background: Material from acute and convalescent COVID-19 was sourced from the United States, Italy and Spain. T cells, B-cell-depleted T cells, or PBMCs supplied cDNA or gDNA.

The CDR3 is made up of 12 amino acids. Germline assignment: CDR1 SNHLY and CDR2 FYNNEI. The V and J ends lost 6 bases and 8 bases respectively, with 13 bases between them. Those who participated ranged in age from about 18 to 95 years and resided in approximately 26 US areas. Each recovered donor of Cohort 3 presented with two negative PCRs, clearance, or symptom resolution. Sequenced by immunoSEQ multiplex PCR; TCRdb stores in-frame clones only, minus some. This table holds 190,000 or so clones, 85% found once. The sample taken for sequencing was PBMCs or T cells enriched from blood (not recorded which). The sequence was collected from a man aged 35-49 years who had recovered from COVID-19. The rearrangement uses TRBV2 and TRBJ1-2, with D possibly TRBD1 on 6 matching bases. Here the CDR3 DNA reads TGTGCCAGCAGGGGGGGGCTGGGAGGCTACACCTTC. It is translated as CASRGGLGGYTF.